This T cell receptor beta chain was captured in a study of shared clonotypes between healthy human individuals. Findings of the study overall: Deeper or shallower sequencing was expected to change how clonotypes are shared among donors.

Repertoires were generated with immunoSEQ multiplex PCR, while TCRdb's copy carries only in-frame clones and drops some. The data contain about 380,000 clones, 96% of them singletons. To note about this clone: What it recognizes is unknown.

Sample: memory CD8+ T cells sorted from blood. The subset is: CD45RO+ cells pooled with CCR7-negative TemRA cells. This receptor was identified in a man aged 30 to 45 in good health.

In nucleotides, the CDR3 is TGCACCAGCTTCGAGGGAGTTGAGCAGTTCTTC. Residues: CTSFEGVEQFF. This chain joins TRBV1 and TRBJ2-1; the table gives TRBD2 as D, unverified against the DNA. TRBV1 is tagged as a pseudogene. This CDR3 has 11 residues.